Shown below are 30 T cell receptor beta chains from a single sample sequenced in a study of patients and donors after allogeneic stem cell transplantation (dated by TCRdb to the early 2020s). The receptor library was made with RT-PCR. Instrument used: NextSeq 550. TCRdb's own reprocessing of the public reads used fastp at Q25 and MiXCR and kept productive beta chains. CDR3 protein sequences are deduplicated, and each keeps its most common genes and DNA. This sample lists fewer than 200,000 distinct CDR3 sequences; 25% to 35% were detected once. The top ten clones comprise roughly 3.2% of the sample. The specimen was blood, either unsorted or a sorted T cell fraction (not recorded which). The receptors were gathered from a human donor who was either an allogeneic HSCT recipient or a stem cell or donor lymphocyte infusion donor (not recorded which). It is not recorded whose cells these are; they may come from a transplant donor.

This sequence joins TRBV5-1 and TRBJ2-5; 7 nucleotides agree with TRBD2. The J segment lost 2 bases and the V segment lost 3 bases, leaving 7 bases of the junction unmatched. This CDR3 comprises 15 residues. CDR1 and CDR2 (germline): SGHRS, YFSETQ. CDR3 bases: TGCGCCAGCAGCTGGTTTGGGGGGGTTCAAGAGACCCAGTACTTC. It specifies CASSWFGGVQETQYF. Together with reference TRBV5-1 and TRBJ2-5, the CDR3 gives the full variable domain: KAGVTQTPRYLIKTRGQQVTLSCSPISGHRSVSWYQQTPGQGLQFLFEYFSETQRNKGNFPGRFSGRQFSNSRSEMNVSTLELGDSALYLCASSWFGGVQETQYFGPGTRLLVL.

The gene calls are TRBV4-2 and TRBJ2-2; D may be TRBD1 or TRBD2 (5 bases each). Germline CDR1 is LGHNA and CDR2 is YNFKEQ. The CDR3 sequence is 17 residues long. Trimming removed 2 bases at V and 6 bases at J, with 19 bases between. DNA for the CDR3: TGTGCCAGCAGCCAAACAACCGGGGCGGAGATGGCCGGGGAGCTGTTTTTT. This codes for CASSQTTGAEMAGELFF.

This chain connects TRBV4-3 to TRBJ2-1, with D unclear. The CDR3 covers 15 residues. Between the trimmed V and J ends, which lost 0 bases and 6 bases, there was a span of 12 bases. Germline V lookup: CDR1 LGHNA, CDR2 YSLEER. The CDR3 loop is CASSQDYPRTNEQFF. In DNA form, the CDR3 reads TGCGCCAGCAGCCAAGACTACCCCAGGACCAATGAGCAGTTCTTC.

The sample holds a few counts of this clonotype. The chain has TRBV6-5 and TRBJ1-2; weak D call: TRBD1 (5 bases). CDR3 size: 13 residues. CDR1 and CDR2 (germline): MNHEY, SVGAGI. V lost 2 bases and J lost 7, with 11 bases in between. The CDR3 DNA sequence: TGTGCCAGCAGTTACAGGCAGGGAGGTGGCTACACCTTC. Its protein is CASSYRQGGGYTF.

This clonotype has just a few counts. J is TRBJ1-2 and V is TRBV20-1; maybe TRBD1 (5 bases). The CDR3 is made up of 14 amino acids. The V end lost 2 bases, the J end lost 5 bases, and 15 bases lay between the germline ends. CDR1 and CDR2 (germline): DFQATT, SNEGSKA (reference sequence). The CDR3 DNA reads TGCAGTGCTAGACCTCAGGGAGCCCAATATGGCTACACCTTC. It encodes CSARPQGAQYGYTF.

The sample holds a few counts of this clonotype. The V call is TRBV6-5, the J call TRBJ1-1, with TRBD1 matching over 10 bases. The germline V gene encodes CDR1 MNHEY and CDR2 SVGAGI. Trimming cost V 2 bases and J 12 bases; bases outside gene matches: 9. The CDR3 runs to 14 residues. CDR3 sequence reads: CASSYLTGGSFPFF. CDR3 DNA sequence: TGTGCCAGCAGTTACCTGACAGGGGGCAGTTTTCCTTTCTTT.

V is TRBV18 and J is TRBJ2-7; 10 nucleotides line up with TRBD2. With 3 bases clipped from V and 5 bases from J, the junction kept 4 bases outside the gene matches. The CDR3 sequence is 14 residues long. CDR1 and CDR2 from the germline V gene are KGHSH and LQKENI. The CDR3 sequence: CASSPPSGRDEQYF. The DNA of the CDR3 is TGTGCCAGCTCACCCCCCAGCGGGAGGGACGAGCAGTACTTC. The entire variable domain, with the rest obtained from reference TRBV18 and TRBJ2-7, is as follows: NAGVMQNPRHLVRRRGQEARLRCSPMKGHSHVYWYRQLPEEGLKFMVYLQKENIIDESGMPKERFSAEFPKEGPSILRIQQVVRGDSAAYFCASSPPSGRDEQYFGPGTRLTVT.

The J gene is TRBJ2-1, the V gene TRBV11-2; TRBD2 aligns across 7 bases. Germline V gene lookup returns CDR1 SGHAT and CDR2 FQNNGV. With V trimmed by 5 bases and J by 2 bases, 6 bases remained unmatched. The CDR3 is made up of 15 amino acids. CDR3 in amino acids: CASSVGLAAYNEQFF. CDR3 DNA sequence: TGTGCCAGCAGCGTCGGGCTAGCGGCCTACAATGAGCAGTTCTTC.

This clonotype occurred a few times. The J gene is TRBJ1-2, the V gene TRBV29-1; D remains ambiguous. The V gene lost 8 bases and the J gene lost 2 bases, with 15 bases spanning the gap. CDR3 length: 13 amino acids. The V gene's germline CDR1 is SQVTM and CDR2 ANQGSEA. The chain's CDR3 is CSTINQENYGYTF. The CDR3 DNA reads TGCAGCACCATCAATCAGGAGAACTATGGCTACACCTTC.

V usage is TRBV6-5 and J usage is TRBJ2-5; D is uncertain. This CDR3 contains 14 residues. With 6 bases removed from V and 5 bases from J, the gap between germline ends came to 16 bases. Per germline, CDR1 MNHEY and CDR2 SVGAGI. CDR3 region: CASSLRGFYETQYF. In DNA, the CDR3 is TGTGCCAGCAGCCTTAGAGGTTTTTACGAGACCCAGTACTTC.

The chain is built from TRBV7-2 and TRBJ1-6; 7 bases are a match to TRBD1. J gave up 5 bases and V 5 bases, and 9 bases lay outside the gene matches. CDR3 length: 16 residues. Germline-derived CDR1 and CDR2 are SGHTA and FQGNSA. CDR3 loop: CASSPWTGLNNSPLHF. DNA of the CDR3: TGTGCCAGCAGCCCATGGACAGGCTTAAATAATTCACCCCTCCACTTT.

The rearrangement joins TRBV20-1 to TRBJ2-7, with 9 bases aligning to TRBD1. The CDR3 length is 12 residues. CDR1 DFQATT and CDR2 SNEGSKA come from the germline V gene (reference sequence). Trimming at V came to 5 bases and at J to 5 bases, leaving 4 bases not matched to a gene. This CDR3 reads CSAGGQGNEQYF. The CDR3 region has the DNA TGCAGTGCTGGGGGACAGGGAAACGAGCAGTACTTC.

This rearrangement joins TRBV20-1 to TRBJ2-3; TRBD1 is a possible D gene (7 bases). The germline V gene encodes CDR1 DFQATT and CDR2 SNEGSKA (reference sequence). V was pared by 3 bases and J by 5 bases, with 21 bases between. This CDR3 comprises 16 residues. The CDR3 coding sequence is TGCAGTGCTAGCTGGCTTGGCAGGGGGAGGAAAGATACGCAGTATTTT. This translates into CSASWLGRGRKDTQYF.

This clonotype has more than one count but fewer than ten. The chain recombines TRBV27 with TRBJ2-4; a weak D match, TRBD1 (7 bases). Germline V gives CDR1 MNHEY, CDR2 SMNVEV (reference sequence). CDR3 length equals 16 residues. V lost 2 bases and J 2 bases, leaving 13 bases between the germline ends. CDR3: CASSLLAGGTKNIQYF. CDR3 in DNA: TGTGCCAGCAGTTTACTGGCAGGGGGGACCAAAAACATTCAGTACTTC.

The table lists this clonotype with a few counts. This chain's CDR3 is CASREPGRVRGYTF. The CDR3 region has the DNA TGTGCCAGCAGGGAGCCAGGAAGAGTCCGCGGCTACACCTTC. The chain carries TRBV7-3 and TRBJ1-2; no firm D call. Trimming cost V 6 bases and J 8 bases, with 19 bases left between them. The germline CDR1 and CDR2 sequences are SGHTA and FQGTGA. This CDR3 has 14 amino acids. Full variable domain (remainder filled in from reference TRBV7-3 and TRBJ1-2): GAGVSQTPSNKVTEKGKYVELRCDPISGHTALYWYRQSLGQGPEFLIYFQGTGAADDSGLPNDRFFAVRPEGSVSTLKIQRTERGDSAVYLCASREPGRVRGYTFGSGTRLTVV.

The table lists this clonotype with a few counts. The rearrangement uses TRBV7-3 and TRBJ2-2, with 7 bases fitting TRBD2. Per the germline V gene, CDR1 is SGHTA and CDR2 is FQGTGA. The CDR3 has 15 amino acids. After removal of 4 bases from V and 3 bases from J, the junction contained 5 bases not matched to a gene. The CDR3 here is CASSSPSGYTGELFF. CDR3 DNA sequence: TGTGCCAGCAGCTCTCCTAGCGGATACACCGGGGAGCTGTTTTTT.

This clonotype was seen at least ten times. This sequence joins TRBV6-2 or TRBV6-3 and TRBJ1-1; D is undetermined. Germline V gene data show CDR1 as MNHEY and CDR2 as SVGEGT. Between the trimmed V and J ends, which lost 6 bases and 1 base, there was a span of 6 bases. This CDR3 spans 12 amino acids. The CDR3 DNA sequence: TGTGCCAGCAGGGGGTGGAACACTGAAGCTTTCTTT. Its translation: CASRGWNTEAFF.

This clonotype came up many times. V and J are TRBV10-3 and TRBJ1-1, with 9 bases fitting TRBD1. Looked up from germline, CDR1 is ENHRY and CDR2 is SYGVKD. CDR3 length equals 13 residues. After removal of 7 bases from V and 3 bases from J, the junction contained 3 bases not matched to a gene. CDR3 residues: CAIMGQGYTEAFF. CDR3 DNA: TGTGCCATCATGGGACAGGGATACACTGAAGCTTTCTTT.

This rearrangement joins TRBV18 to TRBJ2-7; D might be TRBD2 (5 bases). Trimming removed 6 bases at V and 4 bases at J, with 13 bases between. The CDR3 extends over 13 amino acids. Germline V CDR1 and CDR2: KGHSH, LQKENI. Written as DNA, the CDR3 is TGTGCCAGCTCCCCTAGCCAAGAATACGAGCAGTACTTC. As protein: CASSPSQEYEQYF. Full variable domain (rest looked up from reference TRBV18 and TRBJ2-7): NAGVMQNPRHLVRRRGQEARLRCSPMKGHSHVYWYRQLPEEGLKFMVYLQKENIIDESGMPKERFSAEFPKEGPSILRIQQVVRGDSAAYFCASSPSQEYEQYFGPGTRLTVT.

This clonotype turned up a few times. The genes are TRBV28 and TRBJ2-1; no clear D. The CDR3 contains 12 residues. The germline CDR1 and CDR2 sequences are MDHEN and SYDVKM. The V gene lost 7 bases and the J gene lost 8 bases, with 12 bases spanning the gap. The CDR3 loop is CASTYLGHEQFF. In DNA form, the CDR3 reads TGTGCCAGCACTTACCTGGGCCATGAGCAGTTCTTC.

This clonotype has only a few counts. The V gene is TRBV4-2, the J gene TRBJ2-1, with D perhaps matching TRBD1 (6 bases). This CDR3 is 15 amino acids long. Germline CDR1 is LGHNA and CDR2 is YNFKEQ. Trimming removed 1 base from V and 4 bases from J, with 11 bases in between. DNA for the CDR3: TGTGCCAGCAGCCAAGCCGAGGGGGTATACAATGAGCAGTTCTTC. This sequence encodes CASSQAEGVYNEQFF.

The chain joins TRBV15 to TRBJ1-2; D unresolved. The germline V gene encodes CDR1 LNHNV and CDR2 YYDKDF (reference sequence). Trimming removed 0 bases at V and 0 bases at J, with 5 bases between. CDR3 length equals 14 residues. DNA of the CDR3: TGTGCCACCAGCAGAGATGTGGCTAACTATGGCTACACCTTC. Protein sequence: CATSRDVANYGYTF.

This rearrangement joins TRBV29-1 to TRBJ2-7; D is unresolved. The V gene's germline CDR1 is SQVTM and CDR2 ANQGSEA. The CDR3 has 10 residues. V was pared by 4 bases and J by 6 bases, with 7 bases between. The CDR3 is CSVGGSEQYF. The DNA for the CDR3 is TGCAGCGTTGGCGGTAGCGAGCAGTACTTC.

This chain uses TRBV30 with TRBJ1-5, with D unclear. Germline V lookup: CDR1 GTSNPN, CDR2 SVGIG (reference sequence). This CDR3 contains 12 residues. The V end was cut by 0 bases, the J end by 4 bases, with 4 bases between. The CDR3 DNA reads TGTGCCTGGAGTGTGGCTAATCAGCCCCAGCATTTT. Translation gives CAWSVANQPQHF.

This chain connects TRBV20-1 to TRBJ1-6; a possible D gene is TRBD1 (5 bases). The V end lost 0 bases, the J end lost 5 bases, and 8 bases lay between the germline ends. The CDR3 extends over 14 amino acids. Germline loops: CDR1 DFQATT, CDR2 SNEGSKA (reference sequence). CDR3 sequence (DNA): TGCAGTGCTAGAGATTTGGGGGATAATTCACCCCTCCACTTT. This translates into CSARDLGDNSPLHF.

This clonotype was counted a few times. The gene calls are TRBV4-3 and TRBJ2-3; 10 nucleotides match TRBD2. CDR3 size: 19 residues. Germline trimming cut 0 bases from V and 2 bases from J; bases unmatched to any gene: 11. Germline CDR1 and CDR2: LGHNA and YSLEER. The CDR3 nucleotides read TGCGCCAGCAGCCAAGAAGCTCTAGCGGGAGACCATACCACAGATACGCAGTATTTT. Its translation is CASSQEALAGDHTTDTQYF.

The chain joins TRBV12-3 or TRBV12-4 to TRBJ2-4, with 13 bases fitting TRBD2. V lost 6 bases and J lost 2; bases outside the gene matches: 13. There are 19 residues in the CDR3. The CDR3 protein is CASSPPTSGRAPTKNIQYF. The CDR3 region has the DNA TGTGCCAGCAGCCCCCCCACTAGCGGGAGGGCCCCGACCAAAAACATTCAGTACTTC.

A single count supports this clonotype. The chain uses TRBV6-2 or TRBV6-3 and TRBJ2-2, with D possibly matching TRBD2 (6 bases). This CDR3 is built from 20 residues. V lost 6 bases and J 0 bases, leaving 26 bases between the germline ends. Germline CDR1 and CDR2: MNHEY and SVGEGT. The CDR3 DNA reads TGTGCCAGCAGAGATGACCCGGGACTTCGGTGGTTTGCGAACACCGGGGAGCTGTTTTTT. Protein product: CASRDDPGLRWFANTGELFF.

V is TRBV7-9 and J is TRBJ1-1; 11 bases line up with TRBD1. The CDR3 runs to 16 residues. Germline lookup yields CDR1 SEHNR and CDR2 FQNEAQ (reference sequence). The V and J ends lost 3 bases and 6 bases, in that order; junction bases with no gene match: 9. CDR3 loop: CASSLWTGGAGAEAFF. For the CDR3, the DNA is TGTGCCAGCAGCTTGTGGACAGGGGGCGCAGGCGCTGAAGCTTTCTTT.

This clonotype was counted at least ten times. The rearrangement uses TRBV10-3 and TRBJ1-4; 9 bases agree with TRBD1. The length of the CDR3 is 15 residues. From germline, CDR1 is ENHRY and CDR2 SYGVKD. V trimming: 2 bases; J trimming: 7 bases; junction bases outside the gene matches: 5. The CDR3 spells CAISEPRQGVEKLFF. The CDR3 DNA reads TGTGCCATCAGTGAGCCACGACAGGGGGTTGAAAAACTGTTTTTT.